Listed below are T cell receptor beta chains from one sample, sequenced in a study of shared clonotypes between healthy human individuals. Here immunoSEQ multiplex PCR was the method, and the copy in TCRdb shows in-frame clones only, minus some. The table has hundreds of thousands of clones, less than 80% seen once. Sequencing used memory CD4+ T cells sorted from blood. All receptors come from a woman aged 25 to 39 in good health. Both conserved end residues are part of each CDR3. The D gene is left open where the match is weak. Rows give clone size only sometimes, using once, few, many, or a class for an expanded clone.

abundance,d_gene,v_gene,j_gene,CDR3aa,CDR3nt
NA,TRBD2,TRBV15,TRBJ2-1,CATSRDRASGRGNEQFF,TGTGCCACCAGCAGAGATCGGGCTAGCGGGAGAGGCAATGAGCAGTTCTTC
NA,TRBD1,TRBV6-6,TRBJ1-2,CASSPRTGLFDYGYTF,TGTGCCAGCAGTCCACGGACAGGACTCTTTGACTATGGCTACACCTTC
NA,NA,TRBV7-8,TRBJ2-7,CASSLQWGAGEQYF,TGTGCCAGCAGCTTACAGTGGGGGGCTGGCGAGCAGTACTTC
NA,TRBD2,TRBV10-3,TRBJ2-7,CAINSGGSYEQYF,TGTGCCATCAATAGCGGGGGGTCCTACGAGCAGTACTTC
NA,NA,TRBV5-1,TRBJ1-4,CASSLSGAAEKLFF,TGCGCCAGCAGCTTGAGCGGGGCGGCTGAAAAACTGTTTTTT
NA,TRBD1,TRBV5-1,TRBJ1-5,CASSLAQGANQPQHF,TGCGCCAGCAGCTTGGCCCAGGGGGCGAATCAGCCCCAGCATTTT
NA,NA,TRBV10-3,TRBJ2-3,CAIRGPSTDTQYF,TGTGCCATCAGGGGACCGAGCACAGATACGCAGTATTTT
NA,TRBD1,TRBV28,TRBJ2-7,CASRFAFGTESYEQYF,TGTGCCAGCAGGTTCGCCTTTGGGACAGAAAGTTACGAGCAGTACTTC
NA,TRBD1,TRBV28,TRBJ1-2,CASSYYRDRGNYGYTF,TGTGCCAGCAGCTATTACCGGGACAGGGGAAACTATGGCTACACCTTC
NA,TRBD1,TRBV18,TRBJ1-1,CASSPRDRGLLEAFF,TGTGCCAGCTCACCCAGGGACAGGGGGCTCCTAGAAGCTTTCTTT
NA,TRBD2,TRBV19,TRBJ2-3,CASSNRAAGGTDTQYF,TGTGCCAGTAGTAACCGGGCCGCGGGGGGCACAGATACGCAGTATTTT
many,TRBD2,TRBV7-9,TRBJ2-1,CASSLIGGRRNEQFF,TGTGCCAGCAGCCTCATTGGCGGGAGGAGAAATGAGCAGTTCTTC
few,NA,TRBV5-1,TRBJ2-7,CASRNGVSSDSYEQYF,TGCGCCAGCAGAAATGGGGTCAGCTCCGACTCCTACGAGCAGTACTTC
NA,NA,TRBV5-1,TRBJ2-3,CASSVTGDTQYF,TGCGCCAGCAGCGTCACCGGAGATACGCAGTATTTT
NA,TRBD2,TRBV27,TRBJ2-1,CASALGSGSHNEQFF,TGTGCCAGCGCGCTGGGTAGCGGGAGTCACAATGAGCAGTTCTTC
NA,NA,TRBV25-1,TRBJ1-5,CASSGERTGGYSNQPQHF,TGTGCCAGCAGTGGGGAAAGAACCGGGGGCTATAGCAATCAGCCCCAGCATTTT
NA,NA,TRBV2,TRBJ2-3,CASNLLASSTDTQYF,TGTGCCAGCAACCTACTAGCCTCAAGCACAGATACGCAGTATTTT
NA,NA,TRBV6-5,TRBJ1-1,CASSARGGSTEAFF,TGTGCCAGCAGTGCCCGGGGGGGATCCACTGAAGCTTTCTTT
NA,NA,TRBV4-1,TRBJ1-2,CASSQDQDVGGYTF,TGCGCCAGCAGCCAAGATCAGGACGTGGGGGGCTACACCTTC
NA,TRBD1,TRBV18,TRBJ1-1,CASSLHRGPTEAFF,TGTGCCAGCTCATTACACAGGGGGCCCACTGAAGCTTTCTTT
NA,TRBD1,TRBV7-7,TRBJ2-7,CASSSSGTGGSEQYF,TGTGCCAGCAGTTCGTCCGGGACAGGGGGAAGCGAGCAGTACTTC
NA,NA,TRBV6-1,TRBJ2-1,CASTSRPGPQDEQFF,TGTGCCAGCACGTCGAGACCGGGCCCTCAGGATGAGCAGTTCTTC
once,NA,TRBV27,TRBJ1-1,CASSRGLNTEAFF,TGTGCCAGCAGCCGGGGGCTGAACACTGAAGCTTTCTTT
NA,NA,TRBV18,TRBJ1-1,CASSEDVSRTEAFF,TGTGCCAGCTCAGAAGACGTAAGTAGGACTGAAGCTTTCTTT
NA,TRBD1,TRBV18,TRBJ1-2,CASSPGQGAHYGYTF,TGTGCCAGCTCACCGGGACAGGGGGCTCACTATGGCTACACCTTC
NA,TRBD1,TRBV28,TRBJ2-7,CASSPDRVYEQYF,TGTGCCAGCAGCCCCGACAGGGTCTACGAGCAGTACTTC
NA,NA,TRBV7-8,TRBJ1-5,CASSTHRVDQPQHF,TGTGCCAGCAGCACCCACAGGGTCGATCAGCCCCAGCATTTT
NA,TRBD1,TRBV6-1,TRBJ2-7,CASRGDSYEQYF,TGTGCCAGCAGGGGGGACAGCTACGAGCAGTACTTC
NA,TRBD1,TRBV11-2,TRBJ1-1,CASSPTGQGRSNTEAFF,TGTGCCAGCAGCCCAACGGGACAGGGTCGTTCGAACACTGAAGCTTTCTTT
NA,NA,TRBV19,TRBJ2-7,CASSPLKGGTYEQYF,TGTGCCAGTAGCCCTTTGAAGGGCGGAACCTACGAGCAGTACTTC
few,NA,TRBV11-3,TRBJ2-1,CASSPRGNRDEQFF,TGTGCCAGCAGCCCTAGGGGTAATAGGGATGAGCAGTTCTTC
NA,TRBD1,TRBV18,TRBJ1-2,CASSPSTGQGVSYGYTF,TGTGCCAGCTCACCATCAACGGGACAGGGGGTTAGCTATGGCTACACCTTC
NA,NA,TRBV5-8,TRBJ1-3,CASRRSSGNTIYF,TGTGCCAGCAGGAGAAGCTCTGGAAACACCATATATTTT
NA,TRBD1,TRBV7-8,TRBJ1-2,CASSLEQGAGGYTF,TGTGCCAGCAGCTTAGAGCAGGGGGCTGGTGGCTACACCTTC
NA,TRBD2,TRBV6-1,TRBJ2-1,CASRPPSGAGNEQFF,TGTGCCAGCCGACCCCCTAGCGGTGCCGGCAATGAGCAGTTCTTC
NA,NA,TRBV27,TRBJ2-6,CASRWRASGANVLTF,TGTGCCAGCAGATGGAGGGCATCTGGGGCCAACGTCCTGACTTTC
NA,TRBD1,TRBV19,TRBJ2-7,CASSVRTGFSYEQYF,TGTGCCAGTAGTGTCCGGACAGGTTTTTCCTACGAGCAGTACTTC
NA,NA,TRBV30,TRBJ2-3,CAWSPDRRDTQYF,TGTGCCTGGAGTCCGGACAGACGAGATACGCAGTATTTT
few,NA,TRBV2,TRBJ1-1,CASAYTEAFF,TGTGCCAGCGCCTACACTGAAGCTTTCTTT
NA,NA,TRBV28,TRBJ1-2,CASRIGGRHYGYTF,TGTGCCAGCAGAATCGGGGGGCGGCACTATGGCTACACCTTC
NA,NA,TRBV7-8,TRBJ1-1,CASSLGRTTEAFF,TGTGCCAGCAGCTTGGGTCGTACCACTGAAGCTTTCTTT
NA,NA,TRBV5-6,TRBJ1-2,CASSSGESYGYTF,TGTGCCAGCAGCTCAGGGGAGAGCTATGGCTACACCTTC
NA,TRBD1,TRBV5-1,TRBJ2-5,CASSLEGAETQYF,TGCGCCAGCAGCTTGGAGGGGGCAGAGACCCAGTACTTC
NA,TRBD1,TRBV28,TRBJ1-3,CASSPWTGGKDTIYF,TGTGCCAGCAGTCCGTGGACAGGGGGGAAGGACACCATATATTTT
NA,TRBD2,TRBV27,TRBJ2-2,CASSLNRGLAGGPSTGELFF,TGTGCCAGCAGTTTAAACCGCGGACTAGCGGGAGGGCCGAGCACCGGGGAGCTGTTTTTT
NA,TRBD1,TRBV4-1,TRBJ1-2,CASSQVTGVSGYTF,TGCGCCAGCAGCCAAGTCACAGGGGTCAGTGGCTACACCTTC
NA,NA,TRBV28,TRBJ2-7,CASSFWDEQYF,TGTGCCAGCAGTTTTTGGGACGAGCAGTACTTC
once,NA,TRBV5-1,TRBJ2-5,CASSLANVETQYF,TGCGCCAGCAGCTTGGCCAATGTGGAGACCCAGTACTTC
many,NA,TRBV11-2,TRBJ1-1,CASSPHIGNTEAFF,TGTGCCAGCAGCCCCCACATAGGGAACACTGAAGCTTTCTTT
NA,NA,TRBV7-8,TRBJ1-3,CASTPSVGASNTIYF,TGTGCCAGCACCCCTTCCGTGGGGGCATCAAACACCATATATTTT
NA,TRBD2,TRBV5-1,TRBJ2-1,CASSPPREGRYNEQFF,TGCGCCAGCAGCCCCCCCCGGGAGGGACGGTACAATGAGCAGTTCTTC
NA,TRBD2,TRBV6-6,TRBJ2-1,CASSFSGESYNEQFF,TGTGCCAGCAGTTTCAGCGGGGAGTCCTACAATGAGCAGTTCTTC
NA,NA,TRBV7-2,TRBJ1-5,CASSSTTGNQPQHF,TGTGCCAGCAGCTCAACCACGGGCAATCAGCCCCAGCATTTT
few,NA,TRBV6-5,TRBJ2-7,CASTRTGFRDEQYF,TGTGCCAGCACCCGAACAGGGTTTAGGGACGAGCAGTACTTC
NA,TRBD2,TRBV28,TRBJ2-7,CASRPRLAATYEQYF,TGTGCCAGCAGACCAAGACTAGCGGCCACCTACGAGCAGTACTTC
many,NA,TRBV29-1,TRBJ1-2,CSVLGWNGYTF,TGCAGCGTTTTGGGGTGGAATGGCTACACCTTC
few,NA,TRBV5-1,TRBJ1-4,CASSLLPSDEKLFF,TGCGCCAGCAGCTTGCTCCCGTCAGATGAAAAACTGTTTTTT
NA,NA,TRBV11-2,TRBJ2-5,CASSLVSGQSQETQYF,TGTGCCAGCAGCTTAGTATCGGGGCAGAGCCAAGAGACCCAGTACTTC
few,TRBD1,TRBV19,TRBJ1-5,CASSTRTGYQPQHF,TGTGCCAGTAGTACTAGGACAGGGTATCAGCCCCAGCATTTT
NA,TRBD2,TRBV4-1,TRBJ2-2,CASSQGTSGSQGGELFF,TGCGCCAGCAGCCAGGGGACTAGCGGGAGTCAAGGCGGGGAGCTGTTTTTT